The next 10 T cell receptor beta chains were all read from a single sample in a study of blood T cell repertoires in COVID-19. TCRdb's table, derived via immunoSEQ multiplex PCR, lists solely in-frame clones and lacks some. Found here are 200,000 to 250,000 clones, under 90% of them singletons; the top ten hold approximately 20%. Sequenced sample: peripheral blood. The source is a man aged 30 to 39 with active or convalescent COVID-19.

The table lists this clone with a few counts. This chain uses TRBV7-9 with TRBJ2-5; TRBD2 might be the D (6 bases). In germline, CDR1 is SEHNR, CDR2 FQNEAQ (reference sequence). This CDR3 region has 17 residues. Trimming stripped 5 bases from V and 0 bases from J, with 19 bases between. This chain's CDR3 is CASSRVRGTVNQETQYF. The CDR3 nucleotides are TGTGCCAGCAGCCGAGTTCGGGGGACGGTAAACCAAGAGACCCAGTACTTC.

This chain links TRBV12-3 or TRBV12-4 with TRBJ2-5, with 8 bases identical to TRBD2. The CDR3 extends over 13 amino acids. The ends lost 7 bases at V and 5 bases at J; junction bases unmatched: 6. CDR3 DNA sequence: TGTGCCAGCACCCGGGGGGGGGAGGAGACCCAGTACTTC. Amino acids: CASTRGGEETQYF.

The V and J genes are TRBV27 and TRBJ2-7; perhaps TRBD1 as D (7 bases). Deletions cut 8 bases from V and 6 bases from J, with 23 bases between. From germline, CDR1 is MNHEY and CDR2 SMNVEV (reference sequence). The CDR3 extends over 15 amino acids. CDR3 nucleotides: TGTGCCAGCGCCCACCAGTGGCAGGGGGGACTCGAGCAGTACTTC. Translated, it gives CASAHQWQGGLEQYF.

CDR3 amino acids: CASSLDSGGRDTEAFF. The CDR3 coding sequence is TGTGCCAGCAGCTTAGATAGCGGAGGGAGGGACACTGAAGCTTTCTTT. This sequence joins TRBV11-2 and TRBJ1-1; D remains ambiguous. Germline CDR1 is SGHAT and CDR2 is FQNNGV. The CDR3 is made up of 16 amino acids. V gave up 0 bases and J gave up 3 bases, with 14 bases separating them.

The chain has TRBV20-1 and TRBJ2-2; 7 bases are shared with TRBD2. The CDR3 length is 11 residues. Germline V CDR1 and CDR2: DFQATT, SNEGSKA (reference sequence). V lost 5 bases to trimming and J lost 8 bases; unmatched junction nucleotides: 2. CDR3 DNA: TGCAGTGCTGTTAGCGGGGGGGAGCTGTTTTTT. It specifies CSAVSGGELFF.

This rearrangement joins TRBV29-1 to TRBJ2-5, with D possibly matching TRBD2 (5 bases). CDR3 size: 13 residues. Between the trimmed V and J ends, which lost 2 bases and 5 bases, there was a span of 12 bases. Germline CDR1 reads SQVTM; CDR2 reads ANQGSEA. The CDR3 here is CSVERGIRETQYF. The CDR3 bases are TGCAGCGTTGAAAGAGGGATCAGGGAGACCCAGTACTTC.

The CDR3 DNA is TGTGCCTGGAGTGCCAATGCAGGGGGCTGGGCAGATACGCAGTATTTT. Translated, it gives CAWSANAGGWADTQYF. The V gene is TRBV30, the J gene TRBJ2-3; TRBD1 agrees at 8 bases. Germline assignment: CDR1 GTSNPN and CDR2 SVGIG (reference sequence). The CDR3 consists of 16 residues. With V trimmed by 1 base and J by 4 bases, 10 bases remained unmatched.

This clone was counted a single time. CDR3 amino acids: CASSLERGSSGRKTQYF. In nucleotides, the CDR3 is TGTGCCAGCAGCTTAGAGAGGGGTTCTAGCGGGAGAAAGACCCAGTACTTC. This chain connects TRBV7-9 to TRBJ2-5, with 10 bases aligning to TRBD2. Germline V lookup: CDR1 SEHNR, CDR2 FQNEAQ (reference sequence). The CDR3 covers 17 residues. J lost 6 bases, V lost 1 base, and 11 bases had no gene match.

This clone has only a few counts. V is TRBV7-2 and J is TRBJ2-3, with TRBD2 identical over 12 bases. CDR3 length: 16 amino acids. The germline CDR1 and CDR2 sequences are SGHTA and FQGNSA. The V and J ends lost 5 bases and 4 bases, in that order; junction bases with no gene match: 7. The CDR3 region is CASSDPLAGGSDTQYF. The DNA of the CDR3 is TGTGCCAGCAGCGATCCACTAGCGGGAGGATCAGATACGCAGTATTTT.

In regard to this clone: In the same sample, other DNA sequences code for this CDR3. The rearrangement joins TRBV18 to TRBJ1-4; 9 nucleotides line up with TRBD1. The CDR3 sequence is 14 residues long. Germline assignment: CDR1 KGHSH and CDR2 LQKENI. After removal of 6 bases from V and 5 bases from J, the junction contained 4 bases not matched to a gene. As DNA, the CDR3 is TGTGCCAGCTCCCCCGGACAGGGGAATGAAAAACTGTTTTTT. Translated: CASSPGQGNEKLFF. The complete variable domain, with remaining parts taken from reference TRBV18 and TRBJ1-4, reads NAGVMQNPRHLVRRRGQEARLRCSPMKGHSHVYWYRQLPEEGLKFMVYLQKENIIDESGMPKERFSAEFPKEGPSILRIQQVVRGDSAAYFCASSPGQGNEKLFFGSGTQLSVL.